This T cell receptor (beta chain) was found in a study of shared clonotypes between healthy human individuals (TCRdb year 2020). Some background on the complete study: Two women and a few men aged 18 to 49 years were included in the cohort. Leukapheresis yielded between about 0.94 and 10 billion PBMCs per donor. To increase sequencing depth and limit assay-specific biases, TCR repertoire library preparation and sequencing were carried out by different laboratories using diverse techniques. For each donor, three plates each were used for CD4 naive and CD4 memory, two plates were used for CD8 naive, and one plate was used for CD8 memory. To estimate repertoire size and how much clonotypes are shared between individuals, the study performed deep sequencing of blood TCR repertoires from a few healthy adults.

The CDR3 holds 15 amino acids from the cysteine to the phenylalanine. Solely the CDR3 DNA is kept, with 45 bases framed from the first base. According to the germline V gene, CDR1 reads SGHDT and CDR2 reads YYEEEE. Using the deep immunoSEQ assay, multiplex PCR amplified TCR CDR3 regions from genomic DNA. Extracted genomic DNA from each cell subset was spread evenly across all wells of several immunoSEQ 96-well plates, with each plate serving as a replicate. For sorted subsets, each replicate PCR was loaded with roughly 0.2 ug genomic DNA, equivalent to 25,000 to 35,000 T cell genomes. The purified libraries were quantified using a Qubit 3.0 fluorometer, sized with a Bioanalyzer 2100, and then quantified again using the KAPA Library Quantification kit. A separate single-read 150-cycle Illumina NextSeq 550 flow cell was used to sequence each immunoSEQ 96-well plate. The source study handled its data this way. Because the immunoSEQ output included only junctional sequences and no quality scores, the filtering could not be the same as the filtering used for full-length reads. To assign V/J genes and CDR3, sequences were annotated against IMGT germline references using PyIR, a Python wrapper for IgBLAST v1.9. Any read was removed if the V/J assignment was weak (E-value above 1e-6), the CDR3 was missing, or the read contained stop codons, out-of-frame junctions, or ambiguous translated residues. V3J clonotypes were defined by identical inferred V gene, J gene, and CDR3 amino acid sequence. Percentage overlap between repertoires was computed as shared unique clonotypes divided by the size of the smaller repertoire. RTK rarefaction, the Chao1 estimator, and Recon v2.1 estimates of unobserved clonotypes were used to assess repertoire richness. Generation probabilities were computed with OLGA for all TCRbeta clonotypes obtained by the gDNA method from a few donors. TCRdb stores this immuneACCESS table with in-frame sequences only. Part of the clones is absent; in the studies checked, under half of the shortfall reflects unresolved V genes, and no reason is known for the rest. The V and J calls and clone size were taken over from that table, and D and trimming were inferred from the DNA. In this sample the table shows roughly 2.6 million clones, more than 90% of which occur a single time. The ten top clones hold around 0.15% of the sample.

The donors were healthy, HIV-negative adults with no recently reported acute infections or vaccinations. All donors were Caucasian adults living in Nashville, Tennessee, USA. CD4+ T cells were enriched by magnetic negative selection, after which naive cells were positively selected on CD45RA and the negative fraction was taken as the memory subset. Blood was collected by leukapheresis, and PBMCs were isolated by Ficoll-Histopaque density gradient centrifugation and then cryopreserved in liquid nitrogen vapor phase. Analytical flow cytometry was used to check the purity and quantity of every magnetically sorted T cell population. Genomic DNA was isolated from each sorted fraction and quantified by UV absorbance on a Nanodrop 2000c. Study-wide conclusions, independent of this receptor: Pairwise subsampling indicated that sequencing depth was expected to affect the degree of clonotype sharing among donors. Compared with non-shared clonotypes, the clonotypes found in all four sorted-subset donors had higher generation probabilities. Sampling was restricted to blood, and TCR repertoires in tissues likely differ from the TCR repertoires found in blood. Because the study included a small number of donors, the genetic and exposure-history diversity represented was limited. Naive subsets generally had larger estimated clonotype richness than memory subsets. Rarefaction of sorted-subset datasets indicated incomplete sequencing despite the large sequencing depth. Across a few donors, around 5% of naive CD4, roughly 3.5% of naive CD8, 2% to 2.5% of memory CD4, and approximately 0.4% of memory CD8 clonotypes were shared.

About this clone itself: Its antigen is currently not known. Within one base of it there is no much larger clone, and no base qualities were kept.

This sequence originates from a man between 18 and 29 years old in good health. Sequenced material: naive CD4+ T cells sorted from blood. The cell subset or site label of this sample denotes: CD45RA+ positively selected. The chain is made from TRBV5-6 and TRBJ2-7, with no confidently assigned D gene. The nucleotide sequence reads as follows: TGTCCTACCCTGCCTGGAACGCCCCTCTCCTACGAGCAGTACTTC. It is translated as CPTLPGTPLSYEQYF.